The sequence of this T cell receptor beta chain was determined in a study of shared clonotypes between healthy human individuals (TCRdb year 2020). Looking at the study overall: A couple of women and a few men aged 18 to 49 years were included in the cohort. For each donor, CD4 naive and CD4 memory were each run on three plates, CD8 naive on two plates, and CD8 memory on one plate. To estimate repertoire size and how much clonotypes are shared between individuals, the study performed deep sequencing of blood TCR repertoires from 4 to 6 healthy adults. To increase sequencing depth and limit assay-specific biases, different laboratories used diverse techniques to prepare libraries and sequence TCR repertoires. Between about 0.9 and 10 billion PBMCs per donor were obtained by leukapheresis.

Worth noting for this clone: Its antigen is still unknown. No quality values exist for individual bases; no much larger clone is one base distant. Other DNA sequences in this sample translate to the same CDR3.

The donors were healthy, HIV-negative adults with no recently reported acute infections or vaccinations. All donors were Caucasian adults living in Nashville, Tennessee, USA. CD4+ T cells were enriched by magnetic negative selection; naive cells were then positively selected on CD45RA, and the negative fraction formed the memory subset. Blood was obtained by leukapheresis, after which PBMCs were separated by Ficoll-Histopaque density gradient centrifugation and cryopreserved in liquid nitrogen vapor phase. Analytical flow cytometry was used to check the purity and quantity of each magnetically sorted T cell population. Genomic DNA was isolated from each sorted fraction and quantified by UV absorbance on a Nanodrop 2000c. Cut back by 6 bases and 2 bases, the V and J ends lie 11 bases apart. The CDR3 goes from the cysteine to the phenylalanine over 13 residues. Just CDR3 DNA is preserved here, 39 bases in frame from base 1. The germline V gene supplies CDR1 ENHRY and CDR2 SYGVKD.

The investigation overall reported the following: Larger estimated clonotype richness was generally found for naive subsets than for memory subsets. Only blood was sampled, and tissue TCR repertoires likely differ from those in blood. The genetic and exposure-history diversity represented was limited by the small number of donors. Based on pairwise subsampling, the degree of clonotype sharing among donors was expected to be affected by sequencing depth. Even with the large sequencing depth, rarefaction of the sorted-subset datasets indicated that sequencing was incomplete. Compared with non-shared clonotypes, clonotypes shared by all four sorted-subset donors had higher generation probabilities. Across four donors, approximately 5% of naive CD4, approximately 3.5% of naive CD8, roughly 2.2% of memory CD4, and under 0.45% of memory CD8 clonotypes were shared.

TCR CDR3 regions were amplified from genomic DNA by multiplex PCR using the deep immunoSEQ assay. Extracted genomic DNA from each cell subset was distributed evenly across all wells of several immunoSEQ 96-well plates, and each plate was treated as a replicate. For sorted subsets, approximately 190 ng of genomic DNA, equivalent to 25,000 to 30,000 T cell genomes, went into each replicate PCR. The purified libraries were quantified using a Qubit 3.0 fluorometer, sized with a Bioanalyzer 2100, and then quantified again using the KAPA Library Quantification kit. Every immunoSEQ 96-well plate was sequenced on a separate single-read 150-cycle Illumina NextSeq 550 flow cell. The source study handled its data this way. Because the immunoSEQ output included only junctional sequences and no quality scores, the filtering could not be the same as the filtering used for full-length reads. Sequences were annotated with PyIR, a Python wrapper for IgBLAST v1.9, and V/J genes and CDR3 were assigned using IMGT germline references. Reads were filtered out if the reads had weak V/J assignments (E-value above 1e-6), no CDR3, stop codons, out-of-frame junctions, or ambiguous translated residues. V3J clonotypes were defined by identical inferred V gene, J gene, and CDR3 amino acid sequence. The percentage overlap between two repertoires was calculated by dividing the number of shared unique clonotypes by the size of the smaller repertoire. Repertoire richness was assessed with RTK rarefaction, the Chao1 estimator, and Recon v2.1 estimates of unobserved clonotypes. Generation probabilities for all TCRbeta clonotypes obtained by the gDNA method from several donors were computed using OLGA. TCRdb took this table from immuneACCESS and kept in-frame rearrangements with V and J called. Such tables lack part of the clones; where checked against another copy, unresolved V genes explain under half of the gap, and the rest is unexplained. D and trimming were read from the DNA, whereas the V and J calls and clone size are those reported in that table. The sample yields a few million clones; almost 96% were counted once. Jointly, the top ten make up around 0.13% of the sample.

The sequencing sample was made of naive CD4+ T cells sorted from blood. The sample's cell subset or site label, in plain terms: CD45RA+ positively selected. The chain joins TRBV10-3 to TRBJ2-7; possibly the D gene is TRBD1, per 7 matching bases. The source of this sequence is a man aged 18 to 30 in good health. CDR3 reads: CAISGGQPYEQYF. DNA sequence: TGTGCCATCAGCGGGGGACAGCCCTACGAGCAGTACTTC.